Below are 26 T cell receptor beta chains sequenced from a single sample in a study of blood T cell repertoires in COVID-19 (dated by TCRdb to the early 2020s). Libraries were constructed by the immunoSEQ multiplex PCR assay. TCRdb retrieved this table from immuneACCESS and kept in-frame rearrangements only. Not all clones are present; in checked studies, unresolved V genes account for under half, and no reason is known for the remainder. This sample lists around 200,000 clones; more than 70% were detected once. The top ten clones comprise about 6% of the sample. Sequencing was performed on PBMCs or T cells enriched from blood (not recorded which). The source is a man aged 40-49 years with acute COVID-19.

The rearrangement joins TRBV30 to TRBJ2-7, with D perhaps matching TRBD1 (6 bases). This CDR3 contains 13 residues. The V gene's germline CDR1 is GTSNPN and CDR2 SVGIG (reference sequence). V shed 4 bases and J shed 1 base, with 11 bases lying between them. The CDR3 DNA sequence: TGTGCCTGGACCGACAGGCGATCCTACGAGCAGTACTTC. It translates to CAWTDRRSYEQYF.

V is TRBV6-6 and J is TRBJ2-7; 10 bases agree with TRBD1. Germline assignment: CDR1 MNHNY and CDR2 SVGAGI (reference sequence). The V segment lost 8 bases and the J segment 0 bases; nucleotides outside the gene matches: 10. The CDR3 spans 16 residues. CDR3 DNA sequence: TGTGCCAGCCTTAACCGGGACAGGGGTGGCTCCTACGAGCAGTACTTC. The encoded protein is CASLNRDRGGSYEQYF.

The chain employs TRBV20-1 and TRBJ2-7; tentative D call: TRBD1 (6 bases). The CDR3 contains 13 residues. CDR1 is DFQATT, CDR2 SNEGSKA, per germline (reference sequence). V was clipped by 3 bases and J by 1 base, with 10 bases between them. The DNA for the CDR3 is TGCAGTGCTAGTGCCGGACAGTCCTACGAGCAGTACTTC. Translation: CSASAGQSYEQYF.

This clone occurred once. This chain links TRBV3-1 (or the pseudogene TRBV3-2) with TRBJ2-2, with TRBD2 matching 8 bases. This CDR3 has 15 amino acids. CDR1 LGHDT and CDR2 YNNKEL come from the germline V gene (reference sequence). The ends lost 2 bases at V and 7 bases at J; junction bases unmatched: 6. The CDR3 DNA is TGTGCCAGCAGCCAATACGGGAGGGGCGGCGGGGAGCTGTTTTTT. It yields the protein CASSQYGRGGGELFF.

J is TRBJ2-7 and V is TRBV28; D may be TRBD2 (6 bases). Germline V gene lookup returns CDR1 MDHEN and CDR2 SYDVKM. The CDR3 length is 15 residues. Trimming cost V 3 bases and J 3 bases, with 15 bases left between them. The CDR3 DNA reads as TGTGCCAGCAGTTTCGACGGTTTGGGGGGCTACGAGCAGTACTTC. This encodes CASSFDGLGGYEQYF.

The V and J genes are TRBV27 and TRBJ1-6, with TRBD1 as a possible D gene (6 bases). The germline V and J ends were trimmed by 6 bases and 2 bases, with 11 bases remaining between them. The CDR3 totals 15 residues. Germline-derived CDR1 and CDR2 are MNHEY and SMNVEV (reference sequence). CDR3 residues: CASRNQGTYNSPLHF. Written as DNA, the CDR3 is TGTGCCAGCAGAAATCAGGGGACCTATAATTCACCCCTCCACTTT.

The chain combines TRBV7-9 with TRBJ2-2; TRBD2 agrees at 12 bases. This CDR3 contains 16 residues. CDR1 is SEHNR, CDR2 FQNEAQ, per germline (reference sequence). V lost 2 bases and J lost 8; bases outside the gene matches: 6. The CDR3: CASSLSSGRAAGELFF. The CDR3 nucleotides read TGTGCCAGCAGCTTATCTAGCGGGAGGGCCGCAGGGGAGCTGTTTTTT.

The rearrangement links TRBV9 to TRBJ2-5; TRBD2 matches at 7 bases. Germline V gives CDR1 SGDLS, CDR2 YYNGEE. With V trimmed by 1 base and J by 5 bases, 8 bases remained unmatched. The CDR3 is 15 amino acids. The CDR3 coding sequence is TGTGCCAGCAGCGTACGTATGGCGGGAGAGGAGACCCAGTACTTC. Its protein is CASSVRMAGEETQYF.

The chain is built from TRBV9 and TRBJ1-6, with D maybe TRBD1 (5 bases). The germline gives CDR1 SGDLS, CDR2 YYNGEE. The V and J ends lost 2 bases and 0 bases respectively, with 15 bases between them. The CDR3 runs 18 residues. The DNA of the CDR3 is TGTGCCAGCAGCGTTGGTGGGGAGGGGAGCTCCTATAATTCACCCCTCCACTTT. Residues: CASSVGGEGSSYNSPLHF.

The gene calls are TRBV18 and TRBJ2-7, with TRBD1 matching 8 bases. This CDR3 has 16 amino acids. The V gene end was trimmed by 6 bases and the J gene end by 2 bases; junction bases not matched to a gene: 12. Germline CDR1 reads KGHSH; CDR2 reads LQKENI. The CDR3 protein is CASSPGQAGVAYEQYF. As DNA, the CDR3 is TGTGCCAGCTCGCCGGGACAGGCGGGCGTCGCCTACGAGCAGTACTTC.

In DNA form, the CDR3 reads TGTGCCAGCAGCGCACGGGACTCACCCCACGAGCAGTACTTC. This sequence encodes CASSARDSPHEQYF. The chain joins TRBV9 to TRBJ2-7; weak D call: TRBD2 (6 bases). The CDR3 is 14 amino acids. V was pared by 3 bases and J by 5 bases, with 15 bases between. Germline V gene sequence: CDR1 SGDLS, CDR2 YYNGEE.

CDR3 residues: CASSLVGGPSSGANVLTF. In DNA form, the CDR3 reads TGTGCCAGCAGCTTAGTAGGCGGTCCGTCCTCTGGGGCCAACGTCCTGACTTTC. This rearrangement joins TRBV7-9 to TRBJ2-6; no reliable D call. V lost 1 base, J lost 0 bases, and 13 bases lay in between. CDR1 is SEHNR and CDR2 is FQNEAQ in the germline V gene (reference sequence). This CDR3 comprises 18 residues.

J is TRBJ1-1 and V is TRBV6-5, with D unresolved. V lost 6 bases and J 5 bases, leaving 16 bases between the germline ends. Germline lookup yields CDR1 MNHEY and CDR2 SVGAGI. This CDR3 contains 14 residues. The CDR3 loop is CASRTELISTEAFF. The DNA for the CDR3 is TGTGCCAGCAGGACTGAATTAATAAGTACTGAAGCTTTCTTT.

The J gene is TRBJ1-1, the V gene TRBV28, with 8 bases fitting TRBD1. The ends lost 3 bases at V and 1 base at J; junction bases unmatched: 4. The CDR3 is made up of 15 amino acids. The V gene's germline CDR1 is MDHEN and CDR2 SYDVKM. Here the CDR3 reads CASSFWDRRNTEAFF. Here the CDR3 DNA reads TGTGCCAGCAGTTTCTGGGACAGGCGGAACACTGAAGCTTTCTTT.

The chain uses TRBV24-1 and TRBJ1-5; 9 bases align to TRBD1. This CDR3 has 13 amino acids. Germline-derived CDR1 and CDR2 are KGHDR and SFDVKD. V shed 6 bases and J 5 bases; nucleotides not matched to a gene: 1. Here the CDR3 reads CATSRQGDQPQHF. CDR3 DNA sequence: TGTGCCACCAGTAGACAGGGGGATCAGCCCCAGCATTTT.

This clone was recorded a few times. As DNA, the CDR3 is TGCGCCAGCAGCCAGGGCGGGACTTTAACCTACGAGCAGTACTTC. Amino acids: CASSQGGTLTYEQYF. The genes are TRBV4-3 and TRBJ2-7; D might be TRBD2 (6 bases). V shed 3 bases and J shed 2 bases, with 14 bases lying between them. This CDR3 has 15 amino acids. Germline V gives CDR1 LGHNA, CDR2 YSLEER.

The chain is built from TRBV15 and TRBJ1-4; D is unresolved. Germline assignment: CDR1 LNHNV and CDR2 YYDKDF (reference sequence). The CDR3 has 16 residues. The ends were cut back, 0 bases at V and 4 bases at J, with 12 bases in the middle. This CDR3 reads CATSREAQTINEKLFF. The CDR3 DNA reads TGTGCCACCAGCAGAGAGGCACAGACGATTAATGAAAAACTGTTTTTT.

This sequence joins TRBV4-1 and TRBJ1-6; D gene uncertain. Germline V gene lookup returns CDR1 MGHRA and CDR2 YSYEKL. V was pared by 1 base and J by 9 bases, with 13 bases between. The CDR3 length is 15 residues. CDR3 residues: CASSQVLRSGSPLHF. The CDR3 DNA is TGCGCCAGCAGCCAAGTCCTTCGATCGGGTTCACCCCTCCACTTT.

The gene calls are TRBV4-2 and TRBJ2-5, with TRBD2 matching over 7 bases. The CDR3 is 18 amino acids. Germline trimming cut 0 bases from V and 5 bases from J; bases unmatched to any gene: 15. Germline CDR1 and CDR2: LGHNA and YNFKEQ. The CDR3 reads CASSQEVGSGPWGETQYF. The CDR3 DNA reads TGTGCCAGCAGCCAAGAGGTAGGTAGCGGGCCCTGGGGGGAGACCCAGTACTTC.

The V gene is TRBV28, the J gene TRBJ2-4, with 9 bases lining up with TRBD1. The CDR3 is 16 residues long. V shed 5 bases and J 0 bases; nucleotides not matched to a gene: 5. The germline gives CDR1 MDHEN, CDR2 SYDVKM. CDR3 DNA: TGTGCCAGCAGTCGACAGGGGGAGATAGCCAAAAACATTCAGTACTTC. This codes for CASSRQGEIAKNIQYF.

Regarding this clone: One end of the junction fails to match germline, which may point to a read error. The chain recombines TRBV6-5 with TRBJ1-2; TRBD1 matches 10 bases. The germline V gene encodes CDR1 MNHEY and CDR2 SVGAGI. CDR3 size: 14 residues. The chain's CDR3 is CATSRQGARYGYTF. The CDR3 coding sequence is TGCGCCACCTCAAGACAGGGGGCGCGATATGGCTACACCTTC.

V gene TRBV3-1 (or the pseudogene TRBV3-2) combines with J gene TRBJ1-1, with 7 positions matching TRBD1. Trimming took 4 bases from V and 6 from J; bases not matched to a gene: 8. The CDR3 loop spans 14 amino acids. The germline gives CDR1 LGHDT, CDR2 YNNKEL (reference sequence). The CDR3 loop is CASSPTQDRSEAFF. The CDR3 bases are TGTGCCAGCAGCCCGACCCAGGACAGGTCTGAAGCTTTCTTT.

The rearrangement uses TRBV7-2 and TRBJ2-1, with 11 bases lining up with TRBD2. The CDR3 has 17 residues. The germline V gene has CDR1 SGHTA and CDR2 FQGNSA. V gave up 2 bases and J gave up 9 bases; unmatched junction bases: 12. This CDR3 is CASSLTSGRFGGGEQFF. The CDR3, as DNA: TGTGCCAGCAGCTTAACTAGCGGGAGATTTGGGGGGGGTGAGCAGTTCTTC.

This chain connects TRBV2 to TRBJ2-7; D is unclear. Trimming took off 6 bases at V and 6 bases at J, with 15 bases between the two ends. The germline V gene encodes CDR1 SNHLY and CDR2 FYNNEI. This CDR3 has 13 amino acids. CDR3 nucleotide sequence: TGTGCCAGCAGGCTAGAAACGGGTGGCGAGCAGTACTTC. The encoded protein is CASRLETGGEQYF.

The chain is built from TRBV4-3 and TRBJ2-1; 9 bases line up with TRBD2. The junction had 5 bases not matched to a gene; V was cut back by 0 bases and J by 2 bases. Per the germline V gene, CDR1 is LGHNA and CDR2 is YSLEER. The CDR3 has 17 residues. The CDR3 DNA reads as TGCGCCAGCAGCCAAGACCCACTAGCGGGTACCTACAATGAGCAGTTCTTC. It yields the protein CASSQDPLAGTYNEQFF.

This clone was counted once. V and J are TRBV18 and TRBJ2-5, with a possible D match to TRBD1 (6 bases). Germline V gives CDR1 KGHSH, CDR2 LQKENI. With 2 bases removed from V and 5 bases from J, the gap between germline ends came to 9 bases. The CDR3 extends over 13 amino acids. The DNA of the CDR3 is TGTGCCAGCTCACCAACAGGGCAGGAGACCCAGTACTTC. Protein product: CASSPTGQETQYF.